One TCR beta chain is described in this entry. The antigen is unknown. V lost 4 bases and J lost 7, with 11 bases in between. Looked up from germline, CDR1 is MDHEN and CDR2 is SYDVKM. The CDR3 runs 13 residues. This sample is drawn from a study of T cell responses to AZD1222 COVID-19 vaccine. Study findings and constraints: Nearly half of spike-specific TCRs reportedly go after variant regions that carry no mutations. Donor demographics were predominantly white British with a female majority; clonal diversity may be underestimated.

Investigators merged groups given second doses at roughly 4 or roughly 12 weeks. Sequencing used immunoSEQ multiplex PCR; TCRdb keeps in-frame clones, though not all of them. The sample contains nearly 200,000 clones, approximately 95% of which appear only once. The clonotype comes from an adult who received the AZD1222 COVID-19 vaccine. This chain connects TRBV28 to TRBJ2-4; perhaps TRBD2 as D (7 bases). The input for sequencing was peripheral blood, taken 28 days after the second AZD1222 dose. CDR3 DNA: TGTGCCAGCAGTTCTGGGGGGGCGAACATTCAGTACTTC. Protein sequence: CASSSGGANIQYF. The variable domain in full, completed from reference TRBV28 and TRBJ2-4, reads DVKVTQSSRYLVKRTGEKVFLECVQDMDHENMFWYRQDPGLGLRLIYFSYDVKMKEKGDIPEGYSVSREKKERFSLILESASTNQTSMYLCASSSGGANIQYFGAGTRLSVL.